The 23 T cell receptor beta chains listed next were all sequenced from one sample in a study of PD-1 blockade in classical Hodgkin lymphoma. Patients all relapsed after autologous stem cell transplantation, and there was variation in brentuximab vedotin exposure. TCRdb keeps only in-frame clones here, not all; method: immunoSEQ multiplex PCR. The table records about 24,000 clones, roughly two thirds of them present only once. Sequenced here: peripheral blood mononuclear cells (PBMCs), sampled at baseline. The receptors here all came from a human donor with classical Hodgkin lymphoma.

Here the CDR3 DNA reads TGTGCCAGTAGTATAAACGGGAACACTGAAGCTTTCTTT. Protein sequence: CASSINGNTEAFF. The chain employs TRBV19 and TRBJ1-1; D is unresolved. The CDR3 length is 13 residues. Germline-derived CDR1 and CDR2 are LNHDA and SQIVND (reference sequence). Trimming cost V 2 bases and J 1 base, with 5 bases left between them. The whole variable domain, filled in from reference TRBV19 and TRBJ1-1, reads DGGITQSPKYLFRKEGQNVTLSCEQNLNHDAMYWYRQDPGQGLRLIYYSQIVNDFQKGDIAEGYSVSREKKESFPLTVTSAQKNPTAFYLCASSINGNTEAFFGQGTRLTVV.

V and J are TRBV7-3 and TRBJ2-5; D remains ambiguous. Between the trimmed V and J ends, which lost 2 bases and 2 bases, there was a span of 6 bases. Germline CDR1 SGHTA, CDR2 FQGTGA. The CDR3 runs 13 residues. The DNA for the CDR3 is TGTGCCAGCAGCTTAGAGGATCAAGAGACCCAGTACTTC. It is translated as CASSLEDQETQYF.

CDR3 amino acids: CATSRLTGGKGYTF. The CDR3 DNA is TGTGCCACCAGCAGATTAACAGGGGGCAAAGGCTACACCTTC. The chain carries TRBV15 and TRBJ1-2, with 9 nucleotides matching TRBD1. The CDR3 loop spans 14 amino acids. The V gene's germline CDR1 is LNHNV and CDR2 YYDKDF (reference sequence). J gave up 8 bases and V 2 bases, and 6 bases lay outside the gene matches.

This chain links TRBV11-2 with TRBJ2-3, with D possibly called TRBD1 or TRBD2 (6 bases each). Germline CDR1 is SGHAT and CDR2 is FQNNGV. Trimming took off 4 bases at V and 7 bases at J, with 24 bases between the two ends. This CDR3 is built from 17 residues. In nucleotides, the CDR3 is TGTGCCAGCAGCTCTGTGGGGGGCCCTCCGACCCCCTATACGCAGTATTTT. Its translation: CASSSVGGPPTPYTQYF.

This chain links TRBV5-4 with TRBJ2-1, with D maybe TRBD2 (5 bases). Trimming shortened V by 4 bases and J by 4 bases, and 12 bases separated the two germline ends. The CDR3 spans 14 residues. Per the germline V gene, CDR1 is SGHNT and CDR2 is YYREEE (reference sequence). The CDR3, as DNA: TGTGCCAGCAGCCGCACGGACTGGTACAATGAGCAGTTCTTC. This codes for CASSRTDWYNEQFF. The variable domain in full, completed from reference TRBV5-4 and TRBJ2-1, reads ETGVTQSPTHLIKTRGQQVTLRCSSQSGHNTVSWYQQALGQGPQFIFQYYREEENGRGNFPPRFSGLQFPNYSSELNVNALELDDSALYLCASSRTDWYNEQFFGPGTRLTVL.

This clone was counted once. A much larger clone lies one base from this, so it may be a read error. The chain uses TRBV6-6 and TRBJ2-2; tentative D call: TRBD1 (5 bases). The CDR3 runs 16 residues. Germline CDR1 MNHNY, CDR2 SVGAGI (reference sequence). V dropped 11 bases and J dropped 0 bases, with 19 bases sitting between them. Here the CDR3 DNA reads TGTGCCGCCCCCCGTTGGGCAGGGACGAACACCGGGGAGCTGTTTTTT. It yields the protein CAAPRWAGTNTGELFF.

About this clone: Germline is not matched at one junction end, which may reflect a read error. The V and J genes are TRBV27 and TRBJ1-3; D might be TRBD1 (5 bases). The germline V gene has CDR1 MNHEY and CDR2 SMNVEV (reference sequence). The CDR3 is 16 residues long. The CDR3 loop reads CASSFGRAVVRKHHIF. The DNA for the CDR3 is TGTGCCAGCAGTTTCGGCAGGGCCGTTGTTCGGAAACACCATATATTT.

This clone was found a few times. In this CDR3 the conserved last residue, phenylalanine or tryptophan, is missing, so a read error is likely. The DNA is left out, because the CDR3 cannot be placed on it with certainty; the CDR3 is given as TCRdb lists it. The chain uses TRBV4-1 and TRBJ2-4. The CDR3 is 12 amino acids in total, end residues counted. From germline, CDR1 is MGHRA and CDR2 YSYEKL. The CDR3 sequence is CASSQDGTDVRI.

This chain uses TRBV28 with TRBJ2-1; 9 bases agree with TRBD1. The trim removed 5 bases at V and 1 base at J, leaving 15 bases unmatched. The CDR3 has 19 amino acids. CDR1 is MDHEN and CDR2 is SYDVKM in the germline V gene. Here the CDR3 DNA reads TGTGCCAGCAGTGACCCCTTCGACAGGGGGAGAGTGTCCTACAATGAGCAGTTCTTC. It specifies CASSDPFDRGRVSYNEQFF.

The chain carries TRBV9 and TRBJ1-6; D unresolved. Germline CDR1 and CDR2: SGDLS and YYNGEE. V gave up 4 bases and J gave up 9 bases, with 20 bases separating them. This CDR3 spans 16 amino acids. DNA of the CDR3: TGTGCCAGCAGCCCAAGCAGGCTCTCTGGCGGTTCACCCCTCCACTTT. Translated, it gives CASSPSRLSGGSPLHF.

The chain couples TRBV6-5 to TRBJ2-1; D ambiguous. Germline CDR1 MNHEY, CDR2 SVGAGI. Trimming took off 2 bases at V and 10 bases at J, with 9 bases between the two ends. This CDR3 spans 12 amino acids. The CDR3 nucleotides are TGTGCCAGCAGTTACAAAGGGTACGAGCAGTTCTTC. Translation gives CASSYKGYEQFF.

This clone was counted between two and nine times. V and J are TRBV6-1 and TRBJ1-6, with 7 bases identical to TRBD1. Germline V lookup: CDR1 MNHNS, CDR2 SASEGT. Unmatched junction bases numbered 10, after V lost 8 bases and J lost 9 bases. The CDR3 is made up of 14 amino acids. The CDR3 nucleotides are TGTGCCAGCTGTTGGGGGACAGCCCTTTCACCCCTCCACTTT. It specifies CASCWGTALSPLHF.

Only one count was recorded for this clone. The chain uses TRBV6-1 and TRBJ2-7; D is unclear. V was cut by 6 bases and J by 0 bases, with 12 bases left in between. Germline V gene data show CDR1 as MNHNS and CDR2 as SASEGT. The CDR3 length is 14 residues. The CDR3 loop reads CASRSFLLSYEQYF. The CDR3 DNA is TGTGCCAGCAGGAGCTTCCTCCTCTCCTACGAGCAGTACTTC.

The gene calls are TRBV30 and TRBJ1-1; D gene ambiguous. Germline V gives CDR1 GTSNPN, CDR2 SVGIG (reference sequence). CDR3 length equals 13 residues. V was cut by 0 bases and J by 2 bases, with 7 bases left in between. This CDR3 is CAWSVSRNTEAFF. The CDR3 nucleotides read TGTGCCTGGAGTGTAAGCCGTAACACTGAAGCTTTCTTT.

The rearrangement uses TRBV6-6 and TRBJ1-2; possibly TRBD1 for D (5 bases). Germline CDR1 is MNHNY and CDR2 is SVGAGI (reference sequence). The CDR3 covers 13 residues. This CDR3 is CASQGARLGGYTF. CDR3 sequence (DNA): TGTGCTTCCCAAGGGGCTCGATTGGGGGGCTACACCTTC.

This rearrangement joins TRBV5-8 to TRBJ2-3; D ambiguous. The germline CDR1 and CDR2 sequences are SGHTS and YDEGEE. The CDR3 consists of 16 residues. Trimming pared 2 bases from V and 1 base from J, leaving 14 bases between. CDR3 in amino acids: CASSFLGFGGTDTQYF. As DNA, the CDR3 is TGTGCCAGCAGCTTTTTAGGTTTTGGTGGCACAGATACGCAGTATTTT.

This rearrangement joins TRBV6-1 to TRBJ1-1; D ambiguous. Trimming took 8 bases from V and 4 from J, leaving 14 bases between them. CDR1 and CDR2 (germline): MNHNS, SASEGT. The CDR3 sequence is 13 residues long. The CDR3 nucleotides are TGTGCCAGCGCTCCAAATTTCGTCACTGAAGCTTTCTTT. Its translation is CASAPNFVTEAFF.

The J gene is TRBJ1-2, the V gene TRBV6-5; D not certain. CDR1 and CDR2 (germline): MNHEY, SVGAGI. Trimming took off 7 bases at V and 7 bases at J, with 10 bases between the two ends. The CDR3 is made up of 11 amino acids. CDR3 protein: CASTGAGGYTF. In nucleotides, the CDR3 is TGTGCCAGCACAGGAGCCGGTGGCTACACCTTC.

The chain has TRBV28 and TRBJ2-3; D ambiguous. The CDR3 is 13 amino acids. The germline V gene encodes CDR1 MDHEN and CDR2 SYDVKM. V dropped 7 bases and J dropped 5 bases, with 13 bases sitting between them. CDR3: CASTLRFIDTQYF. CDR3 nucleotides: TGTGCCAGCACCCTCCGATTTATAGATACGCAGTATTTT. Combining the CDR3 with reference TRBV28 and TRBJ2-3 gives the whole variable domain DVKVTQSSRYLVKRTGEKVFLECVQDMDHENMFWYRQDPGLGLRLIYFSYDVKMKEKGDIPEGYSVSREKKERFSLILESASTNQTSMYLCASTLRFIDTQYFGPGTRLTVL.

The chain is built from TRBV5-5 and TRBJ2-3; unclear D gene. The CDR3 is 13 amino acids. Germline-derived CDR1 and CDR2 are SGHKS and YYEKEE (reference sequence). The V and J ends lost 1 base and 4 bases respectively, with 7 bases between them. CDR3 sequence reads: CASSLYGSDTQYF. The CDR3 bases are TGTGCCAGCAGCTTGTACGGGTCAGATACGCAGTATTTT. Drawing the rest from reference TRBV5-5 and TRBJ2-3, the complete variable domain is DAGVTQSPTHLIKTRGQQVTLRCSPISGHKSVSWYQQVLGQGPQFIFQYYEKEERGRGNFPDRFSARQFPNYSSELNVNALLLGDSALYLCASSLYGSDTQYFGPGTRLTVL.

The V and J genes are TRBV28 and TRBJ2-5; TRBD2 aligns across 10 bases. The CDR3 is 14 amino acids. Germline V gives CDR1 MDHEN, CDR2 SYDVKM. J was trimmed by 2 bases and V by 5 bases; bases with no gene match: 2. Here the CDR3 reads CASSGLAAQETQYF. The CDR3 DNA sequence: TGTGCCAGCAGTGGACTAGCGGCACAAGAGACCCAGTACTTC. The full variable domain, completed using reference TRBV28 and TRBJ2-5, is DVKVTQSSRYLVKRTGEKVFLECVQDMDHENMFWYRQDPGLGLRLIYFSYDVKMKEKGDIPEGYSVSREKKERFSLILESASTNQTSMYLCASSGLAAQETQYFGPGTRLLVL.

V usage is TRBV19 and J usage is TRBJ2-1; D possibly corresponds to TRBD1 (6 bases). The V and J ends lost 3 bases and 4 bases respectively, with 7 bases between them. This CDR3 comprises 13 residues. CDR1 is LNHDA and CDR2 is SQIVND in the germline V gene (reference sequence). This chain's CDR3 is CASSIGQYNEQFF. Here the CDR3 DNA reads TGTGCCAGTAGTATTGGACAGTACAATGAGCAGTTCTTC.

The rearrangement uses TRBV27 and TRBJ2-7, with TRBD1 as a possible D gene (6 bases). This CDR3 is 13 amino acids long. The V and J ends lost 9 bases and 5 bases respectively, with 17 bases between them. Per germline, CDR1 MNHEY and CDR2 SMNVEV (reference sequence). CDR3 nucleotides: TGTGCCAGTCGGGACATCGCTAACCACGAGCAGTACTTC. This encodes CASRDIANHEQYF.